The rows below give T cell receptor beta chains drawn from one sample of a study of CD8 T cells in ankylosing spondylitis. TCRdb reprocessed the 5' RACE reads with MiXCR, giving one entry per CDR3 protein. The table has approximately 250,000 distinct CDR3 sequences, roughly 10% seen once. Input material: blood, either unsorted or a sorted T cell fraction (not recorded which). The source is a male donor with ankylosing spondylitis or in good health (not recorded which). Both conserved end residues are trimmed from each CDR3. D genes are given only for firm matches. Clone size appears in some rows only: once, few, many, or a class for an expanded clone.

j_gene	v_gene	abundance	d_gene	CDR3aa
TRBJ1-1	TRBV6-1	many	NA	ASSPNGGSGFIAEAF
TRBJ1-1	TRBV20-1	few	NA	SVSGNTEAF
TRBJ1-4	TRBV11-2	many	NA	ASSLRQGNEKLF
TRBJ1-1	TRBV29-1	many	NA	SASGATMNTEAF
TRBJ1-2	TRBV20-1	many	NA	SARISGAGDYT
TRBJ2-7	TRBV14	many	NA	ASSHRATYEQY
TRBJ2-7	TRBV7-6	few	TRBD2	ASSLAPAGDYEQY
TRBJ2-1	TRBV10-3	NA	TRBD2	AISHPGLGGLAEDNEQF
TRBJ2-1	TRBV5-1	many	TRBD1	ASSLVGRGQNEQF
TRBJ2-1	TRBV4-2	NA	NA	ASSQDVSSVSPYNEQF
TRBJ2-3	TRBV29-1	NA	TRBD1	SVGGTENTDTQY
TRBJ1-1	TRBV5-1	many	TRBD1	ASSLAGTGWLQAF
TRBJ1-3	TRBV4-2	many	NA	ASSQGWTDSGNTIY
TRBJ2-2	TRBV5-1	many	TRBD2	ASSLWLAGNTGELF
TRBJ2-3	TRBV12-5	NA	NA	ASGLVIGGKEDTQY
TRBJ1-1	TRBV19	many	TRBD1	ASSIGGQGLGTEAF
TRBJ2-1	TRBV20-1	many	NA	SAPGPLNEQF